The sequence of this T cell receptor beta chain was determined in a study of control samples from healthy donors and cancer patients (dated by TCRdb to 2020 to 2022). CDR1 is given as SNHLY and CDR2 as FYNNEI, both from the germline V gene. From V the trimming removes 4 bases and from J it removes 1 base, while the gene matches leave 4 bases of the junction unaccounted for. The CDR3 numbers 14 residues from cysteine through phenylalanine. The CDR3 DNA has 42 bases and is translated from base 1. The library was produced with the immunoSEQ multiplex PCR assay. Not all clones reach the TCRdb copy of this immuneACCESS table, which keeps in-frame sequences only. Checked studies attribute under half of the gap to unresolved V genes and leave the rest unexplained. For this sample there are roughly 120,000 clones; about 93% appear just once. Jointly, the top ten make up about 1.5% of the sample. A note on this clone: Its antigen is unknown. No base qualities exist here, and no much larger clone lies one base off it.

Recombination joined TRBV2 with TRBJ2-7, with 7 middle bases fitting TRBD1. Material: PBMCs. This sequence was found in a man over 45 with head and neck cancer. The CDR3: CASSGDSKSYEQYF. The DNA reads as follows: TGTGCCAGCAGTGGGGACAGCAAATCCTACGAGCAGTACTTC.